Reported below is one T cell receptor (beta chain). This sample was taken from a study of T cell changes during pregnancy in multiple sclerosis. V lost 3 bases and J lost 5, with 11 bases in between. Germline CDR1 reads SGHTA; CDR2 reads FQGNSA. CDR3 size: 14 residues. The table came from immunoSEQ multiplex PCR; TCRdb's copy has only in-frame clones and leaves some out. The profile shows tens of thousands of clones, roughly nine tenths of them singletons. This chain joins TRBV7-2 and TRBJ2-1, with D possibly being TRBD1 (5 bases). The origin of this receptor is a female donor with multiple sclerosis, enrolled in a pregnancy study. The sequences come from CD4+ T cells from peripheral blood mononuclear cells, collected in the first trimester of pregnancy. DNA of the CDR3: TGTGCCAGCAGCTTGACGCAGGGTAACAATGAGCAGTTCTTC. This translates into CASSLTQGNNEQFF.